The 20 T cell receptor beta chains listed next were all sequenced from one sample in a study of T cells in Graves' hyperthyroidism and ophthalmopathy. From RNA transcripts, TCR beta CDR3 regions were amplified. The HTBI primer set served for first-round RT-PCR of the TCR CDR3. Using its own MiXCR run on the multiplex PCR reads, TCRdb lists one record per CDR3 protein. The repertoire includes about 700,000 distinct CDR3 sequences, about 15% of them detected once, and roughly 10% sits in the top ten. Sequencing was carried out using blood. These TCRs come from a woman aged 18-29 years with Graves' hyperthyroidism.

In its sample, this clonotype was seen a few times. The chain carries TRBV28 and TRBJ1-5; D perhaps matches TRBD1 (5 bases). The CDR3 covers 15 residues. V was cut by 3 bases and J by 0 bases, with 9 bases left in between. CDR1 and CDR2 (germline): MDHEN, SYDVKM. CDR3 nucleotides: TGTGCCAGCAGTTTCTTGGGACTTAGCAATCAGCCCCAGCATTTT. Its protein product is CASSFLGLSNQPQHF.

The chain combines TRBV19 with TRBJ2-7; TRBD2 matches at 9 bases. Germline V gene sequence: CDR1 LNHDA, CDR2 SQIVND (reference sequence). The trim removed 4 bases at V and 3 bases at J, leaving 4 bases unmatched. CDR3 size: 14 residues. CDR3: CASSKRLADYEQYF. The CDR3 nucleotides are TGTGCCAGTAGTAAACGACTAGCGGACTACGAGCAGTACTTC.

The rearrangement links TRBV7-2 to TRBJ2-7; no clear D gene. V dropped 4 bases and J dropped 3 bases, with 13 bases sitting between them. The CDR3 has 14 residues. Germline V CDR1 and CDR2: SGHTA, FQGNSA. The CDR3 DNA is TGTGCCAGCAGCTCCTATCCAGGCAGCTACGAGCAGTACTTC. The encoded protein is CASSSYPGSYEQYF.

This clonotype came up once. The gene calls are TRBV29-1 and TRBJ2-7, with 10 bases matching TRBD1. The CDR3 spans 14 residues. The V and J ends lost 4 bases and 5 bases, in that order; junction bases with no gene match: 8. Germline loops: CDR1 SQVTM, CDR2 ANQGSEA. The CDR3 DNA follows: TGCAGCGTTGCAGAAGGGACAGGGGAAAACGAGCAGTACTTC. Protein sequence: CSVAEGTGENEQYF.

Many counts were recorded for this clonotype. The chain carries TRBV2 and TRBJ1-2, with 7 bases fitting TRBD1. V trimming: 6 bases; J trimming: 7 bases; junction bases outside the gene matches: 14. Germline V gene sequence: CDR1 SNHLY, CDR2 FYNNEI. This CDR3 region has 15 residues. The CDR3 region is CASSRLEGAESGYTF. CDR3 DNA: TGTGCCAGCAGCCGCTTAGAGGGGGCGGAGAGTGGCTACACCTTC.

This clonotype was seen a handful of times. CDR3 nucleotides: TGTGCCAGTAGTACCCATATCCTTGGTGCCACTGAAGCTTTCTTT. It codes for CASSTHILGATEAFF. V is TRBV19 and J is TRBJ1-1; D uncertain. The CDR3 runs 15 residues. Germline-derived CDR1 and CDR2 are LNHDA and SQIVND (reference sequence). V was trimmed by 4 bases and J by 4 bases, leaving 16 bases between them.

This clonotype was seen a few times. The gene calls are TRBV10-3 and TRBJ1-2; D is uncertain. Germline CDR1 is ENHRY and CDR2 is SYGVKD. The CDR3 covers 12 residues. The V end lost 4 bases, the J end lost 6 bases, and 9 bases lay between the germline ends. CDR3 in amino acids: CAISATGNGYTF. In nucleotides, the CDR3 is TGTGCCATCAGTGCTACGGGGAATGGCTACACCTTC.

This sequence joins TRBV18 and TRBJ1-4; weak D call: TRBD1 (6 bases). Looked up from germline, CDR1 is KGHSH and CDR2 is LQKENI. This CDR3 has 15 residues. Trimming took 6 bases from V and 11 from J, leaving 22 bases between them. CDR3 nucleotide sequence: TGTGCCAGCTCGCCCAAGACAGGATTGGCACGCAAACTGTTTTTT. It encodes CASSPKTGLARKLFF.

At least ten counts were recorded for this clonotype. V and J are TRBV11-2 and TRBJ2-1; 12 nucleotides align to TRBD2. Germline V CDR1 and CDR2: SGHAT, FQNNGV. The CDR3 is 19 amino acids. J was trimmed by 0 bases and V by 5 bases; bases with no gene match: 11. CDR3 in amino acids: CASSARRTSGTSSYNEQFF. In DNA, the CDR3 is TGTGCCAGCAGCGCAAGAAGGACTAGCGGGACAAGCTCCTACAATGAGCAGTTCTTC. Filled out from reference TRBV11-2 and TRBJ2-1, the complete variable domain reads EAGVAQSPRYKIIEKRQSVAFWCNPISGHATLYWYQQILGQGPKLLIQFQNNGVVDDSQLPKDRFSAERLKGVDSTLKIQPAKLEDSAVYLCASSARRTSGTSSYNEQFFGPGTRLTVL.

The sample holds a few counts of this clonotype. The chain has TRBV12-3 or TRBV12-4 and TRBJ2-7, with TRBD1 as a possible D gene (6 bases). Trimming shortened V by 6 bases and J by 1 base, and 13 bases separated the two germline ends. The CDR3 sequence is 14 residues long. DNA of the CDR3: TGTGCCAGCAGCCCTGTAGGGACATCCTACGAGCAGTACTTC. Translating it yields CASSPVGTSYEQYF.

This clonotype has a count of ten or more. This chain connects TRBV2 to TRBJ2-3; TRBD2 aligns across 12 bases. This CDR3 is built from 18 residues. CDR1 SNHLY and CDR2 FYNNEI come from the germline V gene. The ends lost 6 bases at V and 0 bases at J; junction bases unmatched: 10. The DNA for the CDR3 is TGTGCCAGCAGGACTAGCGGGAGCTCAAATCCCAGCACAGATACGCAGTATTTT. Protein sequence: CASRTSGSSNPSTDTQYF.

This clonotype was counted ten times or more. The rearrangement joins TRBV27 to TRBJ2-3; tentative D call: TRBD2 (5 bases). CDR3 size: 13 residues. CDR1 and CDR2 (germline): MNHEY, SMNVEV (reference sequence). V was shortened by 6 bases and J by 1 base, with 8 bases between the two germline ends. CDR3 DNA sequence: TGTGCCAGCAGCGAGAGGGGCACAGATACGCAGTATTTT. Translated, it gives CASSERGTDTQYF.

This clonotype was counted at least ten times. The genes are TRBV7-2 and TRBJ2-4; 10 nucleotides align to TRBD1. The CDR3 is 15 residues long. V dropped 5 bases and J dropped 9; count of bases not matched to a gene: 10. Germline CDR1 reads SGHTA; CDR2 reads FQGNSA. The CDR3 sequence is CASSTTTGGAGIQYF. Written as DNA, the CDR3 is TGTGCCAGCAGCACTACGACAGGGGGCGCGGGCATTCAGTACTTC.

The gene calls are TRBV10-3 and TRBJ2-1; TRBD2 matches at 7 bases. The CDR3 is 14 amino acids. Germline CDR1 ENHRY, CDR2 SYGVKD. Losses at the gene ends were 0 bases for V and 12 bases for J; bases not matched to a gene: 8. The CDR3 DNA sequence: TGTGCCATCAGTGAGTCGGGGGGGAGTTCGCGGCAGTTCTTC. Its translation is CAISESGGSSRQFF.

This clonotype was seen repeatedly, ten times or more. The rearrangement links TRBV27 to TRBJ2-7; TRBD2 matches at 10 bases. CDR3 length: 17 amino acids. Germline V CDR1 and CDR2: MNHEY, SMNVEV (reference sequence). Unmatched junction bases numbered 16, after V lost 5 bases and J lost 6 bases. CDR3 sequence reads: CASSISPPTSGWFEQYF. The CDR3 DNA reads TGTGCCAGCAGTATCTCTCCCCCGACTAGCGGGTGGTTCGAGCAGTACTTC.

There are a few counts of this clonotype. One end of the junction varies from germline; a read error may be responsible. This CDR3 is CASSFGTGRAF. For the CDR3, the DNA is TGTGCCAGCAGTTTCGGAACAGGCCGCGCCTTC. The V and J genes are TRBV28 and TRBJ1-2; TRBD1 might be the D (5 bases). CDR1 and CDR2 (germline): MDHEN, SYDVKM. The length of the CDR3 is 11 residues.

This clonotype was seen ten or more times. This chain uses TRBV30 with TRBJ1-5, with 9 bases fitting TRBD1. Trimming removed 3 bases from V and 0 bases from J; junction bases left unmatched: 6. The CDR3 is made up of 16 amino acids. Per the germline V gene, CDR1 is GTSNPN and CDR2 is SVGIG (reference sequence). CDR3 protein: CAWSSDRGYSNQPQHF. The CDR3, as DNA: TGTGCCTGGAGCTCAGACAGGGGGTATAGCAATCAGCCCCAGCATTTT.

This clonotype was counted only a few times. This chain connects TRBV19 to TRBJ2-1, with 7 bases matching TRBD1. Trimming removed 11 bases from V and 6 bases from J; junction bases left unmatched: 22. Germline V gene sequence: CDR1 LNHDA, CDR2 SQIVND (reference sequence). CDR3 length: 17 amino acids. The CDR3 DNA reads as TGTGCCTCCTCAGGGGGTGTTTGGGAGCTTGGGTTCAATGAGCAGTTCTTC. It yields the protein CASSGGVWELGFNEQFF.

This clonotype was seen a few times. The rearrangement links TRBV7-8 to TRBJ2-1; 7 nucleotides align to TRBD2. With 3 bases clipped from V and 8 bases from J, the junction kept 10 bases outside the gene matches. The CDR3 loop spans 15 amino acids. Germline CDR1 is SGHVS and CDR2 is FQNEAQ. The chain's CDR3 is CASSFRREWLYEQFF. The CDR3 coding sequence is TGTGCCAGCAGCTTTAGGCGGGAGTGGTTGTATGAGCAGTTCTTC.

The table lists this clonotype with a few counts. The chain has TRBV4-1 and TRBJ1-1, with D possibly TRBD1 on 5 matching bases. The V gene's germline CDR1 is MGHRA and CDR2 YSYEKL. The CDR3 length is 15 residues. Trimming removed 4 bases from V and 4 bases from J, with 16 bases in between. CDR3 region: CASSRGQWVGTEAFF. The CDR3, as DNA: TGCGCCAGCAGCCGAGGACAATGGGTAGGCACTGAAGCTTTCTTT.